This is a list of T cell receptor beta chains from one sample in a study of PD-1 blockade in classical Hodgkin lymphoma. The table came from immunoSEQ multiplex PCR; TCRdb's copy has only in-frame clones and leaves some out. The table includes about 90,000 clones, 90% detected once. Specimen: peripheral blood mononuclear cells (PBMCs), collected before the fourth cycle of nivolumab. The receptors were gathered from a human donor with classical Hodgkin lymphoma. Both conserved end residues are part of each CDR3. The D gene is left open where the match is weak. Only some rows state a clone size, as once, few, many or a class for expanded clones.

v_gene,abundance,j_gene,len,d_gene,CDR3aa,CDR3nt
TRBV19,.,TRBJ2-2,14,.,CASHLGVGTGELFF,TGTGCCAGTCACCTAGGGGTAGGAACCGGGGAGCTGTTTTTT
TRBV9,once,TRBJ2-7,15,.,CASSPGTNPSYEQYF,TGTGCCAGCAGCCCCGGGACAAACCCCTCCTACGAGCAGTACTTC
TRBV30,.,TRBJ2-7,15,TRBD1,CAWSTLRDRGHEQYF,TGTGCCTGGAGTACTCTCCGGGACAGGGGTCACGAGCAGTACTTC
TRBV29-1,.,TRBJ1-2,12,.,CSVTVSYYGYTF,TGCAGCGTTACCGTCAGCTACTATGGCTACACCTTC
TRBV6-5,.,TRBJ2-7,14,TRBD1,CASRTGTGGNEQYF,TGTGCCAGCAGAACCGGGACAGGGGGGAACGAGCAGTACTTC
TRBV27,.,TRBJ1-2,15,.,CASSLSVEGGVGYTF,TGTGCCAGCAGTTTATCGGTTGAGGGGGGGGTTGGCTACACCTTC
TRBV27,once,TRBJ1-2,14,TRBD1,CASSLPGTGYGYTF,TGTGCCAGCAGTCTCCCCGGGACAGGGTATGGCTACACCTTC
TRBV20-1,.,TRBJ2-7,11,.,CSASQRDEQYF,TGCAGTGCTAGCCAGCGAGACGAGCAGTACTTC
TRBV4-3,once,TRBJ2-7,13,.,CASSQVRVSEQYF,TGCGCCAGCAGCCAAGTGAGGGTTAGCGAGCAGTACTTC
TRBV9,.,TRBJ2-1,14,.,CASSVRADYNEQFF,TGTGCCAGCAGCGTAAGGGCTGATTACAATGAGCAGTTCTTC
TRBV29-1,.,TRBJ1-2,11,.,CSVEASYGYTF,TGCAGCGTTGAAGCCAGCTATGGCTACACCTTC
TRBV10-3,.,TRBJ1-2,15,TRBD1,CAIRRDRGTIDGYTF,TGTGCCATCAGACGGGACAGGGGGACCATCGATGGCTACACCTTC
TRBV7-6,.,TRBJ1-3,17,TRBD1,CASSNSGQGLSGNTIYF,TGTGCCAGCAGCAACTCGGGACAGGGTCTCTCTGGAAACACCATATATTTT
TRBV7-9,.,TRBJ2-7,14,.,CASSLAGQTYEQYF,TGTGCCAGCAGCTTAGCCGGTCAGACCTACGAGCAGTACTTC
TRBV19,.,TRBJ1-6,14,.,CASSAGTYLSPLHF,TGTGCCAGTAGTGCCGGGACATATCTTTCACCCCTCCACTTT
TRBV19,.,TRBJ1-4,15,.,CASSMIGGSNEKLFF,TGTGCCAGTAGTATGATCGGGGGATCGAATGAAAAACTGTTTTTT
TRBV30,.,TRBJ1-2,15,TRBD1,CAWSKGQVVNYGYTF,TGTGCCTGGAGTAAGGGACAGGTGGTAAACTATGGCTACACCTTC
TRBV19,.,TRBJ2-2,16,TRBD1,CASSMYDRGATGELFF,TGTGCCAGTAGTATGTACGACAGGGGAGCGACCGGGGAGCTGTTTTTT
TRBV7-2,.,TRBJ2-1,16,.,CASSSHGGNPYNEQFF,TGTGCCAGCAGCAGCCACGGGGGTAATCCCTACAATGAGCAGTTCTTC
TRBV27,.,TRBJ1-5,12,.,CAGRRGDQPQHF,TGTGCCGGTCGGCGGGGAGATCAGCCCCAGCATTTT
TRBV28,.,TRBJ2-7,16,TRBD1,CASRPGQGRFIYEQYF,TGTGCCAGCAGACCGGGACAGGGCAGATTTATCTACGAGCAGTACTTC
TRBV7-3,.,TRBJ1-2,13,.,CASSFGANYGYTF,TGTGCCAGCAGCTTCGGCGCTAACTATGGCTACACCTTC
TRBV7-9,.,TRBJ1-2,15,.,CASSLSGVGIYGYTF,TGTGCCAGCAGCCTTTCAGGGGTGGGGATCTATGGCTACACCTTC
TRBV30,.,TRBJ1-3,14,TRBD1,CACPQGAGGNTIYF,TGTGCCTGCCCCCAGGGGGCGGGTGGAAACACCATATATTTT
TRBV28,.,TRBJ1-4,11,.,CASSLYEKLFF,TGTGCCAGCAGTTTATATGAAAAACTGTTTTTT
TRBV11-2,.,TRBJ1-2,10,.,CASPMGVIAF,TGTGCCAGCCCCATGGGGGTGATAGCCTTC
TRBV14,.,TRBJ2-1,13,.,CASSRTNYNEQFF,TGTGCCAGCAGCCGGACTAATTACAATGAGCAGTTCTTC
TRBV30,.,TRBJ2-5,11,.,CAWSWRETQYF,TGTGCCTGGAGCTGGAGGGAGACCCAGTACTTC